The TCR beta chain under discussion was sequenced for a study of T cells in localized non-small cell lung cancer. Broader study findings: It was uninvolved adjacent lung that showed the highest T cell clonality, exceeding tumor.

Of note for this clone: The target antigen is unknown.

Per the germline V gene, CDR1 is GTSNPN and CDR2 is SVGIG (reference sequence). Deletions cut 7 bases from V and 7 bases from J, with 14 bases between. This CDR3 region has 13 residues. Method: immunoSEQ multiplex PCR; TCRdb's copy keeps in-frame clones and lacks some. This sample has 23,000 or so clones, with approximately 84% found just once. The specimen comprised peripheral blood, sampled before any cancer treatment. V and J are TRBV30 and TRBJ1-6, with D perhaps TRBD1 (6 bases). This receptor was obtained from an older male donor with stage II squamous cell lung carcinoma. This chain's CDR3 is CAYIQGLNSPLHF. The CDR3 nucleotides are TGTGCCTACATACAGGGTTTGAATTCACCCCTCCACTTT.